This T cell receptor beta chain was documented in a study of OX40 agonist ivuxolimab in advanced cancers. Whole-study context: The patients received ivuxolimab by intravenous route every 2 weeks at 0.01 to 10 mg/kg.

The assay was immunoSEQ multiplex PCR, and TCRdb's table has in-frame clones only and misses some. The sample shows around 47,000 clones, approximately 91% of them seen only once. General study findings and limits: Certain nonresponders likewise exhibited a low normalized T-cell clonal expansion. At 0.1 to 3.0 mg/kg, CD4+ and CD8+ blood T cells expanded clonally by week 6.

Of note for this clone: Its antigen is not known.

The receptor was derived from an adult with an advanced solid tumor such as melanoma, head and neck, liver or kidney cancer. The material was CD4+ or CD8+ T cells sorted from blood, obtained in a trial of the OX40 agonist ivuxolimab.

The chain's CDR3 is CASSQDPLMNTEAFF. The DNA of the CDR3 is TGTGCCAGCAGCCAAGATCCGCTCATGAACACTGAAGCTTTCTTT. The chain uses TRBV14 and TRBJ1-1; D remains unclear. V was shortened by 0 bases and J by 0 bases, with 8 bases between the two germline ends. Germline assignment: CDR1 SGHDN and CDR2 FVKESK. This CDR3 is 15 amino acids long.